The T cell receptor beta chain described here comes from a study of T cells after yellow fever vaccination. Background on the study: For low cell numbers, libraries were made with SMART-Seq v4 Ultra Low Input.

General study points: Repertoires obtained by FACS sorting could include abundant clonotypes that entered as contaminants from the bulk population. Weaker, the secondary response had a peak occurring faster, on day 5 versus 15. Most clones from primary vaccination resurfaced after the booster (nearly 97% CD4, around 90% CD8).

This clonotype was recorded many times. The target antigen is unknown. This CDR3 comprises 13 residues. The germline V gene encodes CDR1 SGDLS and CDR2 YYNGEE. V lost 1 base to trimming and J lost 7 bases, with 9 bases between them. TCRdb used MiXCR to reprocess the 5' RACE reads, holding one entry per CDR3 protein. The sample yields about 310,000 distinct CDR3 sequences, around 3.9% seen once. The TCR originated in a man aged 18 to 29 who received the YFV17D yellow fever vaccine. This specimen consisted of PBMCs, obtained on the day of the yellow fever booster vaccination. The chain joins TRBV9 to TRBJ1-5; D gene unclear. CDR3 nucleotide sequence: TGTGCCAGCAGCGTAAGTCCAGGCCAGCCCCAGCATTTT. This translates into CASSVSPGQPQHF.